These 27 T cell receptor beta chains originate from one sample sequenced in a study of OX40 agonist ivuxolimab in advanced cancers. The data were produced by immunoSEQ multiplex PCR, yet TCRdb's version contains in-frame clones alone and is incomplete. Here the sample spans fewer than 50,000 clones, around four fifths being singletons. Sequenced here: CD4+ or CD8+ T cells sorted from blood, sampled in a trial of the OX40 agonist ivuxolimab. The receptors shown here come from an adult with an advanced solid tumor such as melanoma, head and neck, liver or kidney cancer.

The rearrangement links TRBV5-8 to TRBJ1-1; TRBD1 matches at 8 bases. Germline CDR1 and CDR2: SGHTS and YDEGEE. After removal of 4 bases from V and 0 bases from J, the junction contained 8 bases not matched to a gene. The CDR3 runs 16 residues. DNA of the CDR3: TGTGCCAGCAGCCCCAGGGGGCAAGTCATGAACACTGAAGCTTTCTTT. Translated, it gives CASSPRGQVMNTEAFF.

The chain couples TRBV5-1 to TRBJ2-3; 10 positions match TRBD1. Per germline, CDR1 SGHRS and CDR2 YFSETQ. The CDR3 is 14 residues long. V trimming: 3 bases; J trimming: 7 bases; junction bases outside the gene matches: 5. Here the CDR3 DNA reads TGCGCCAGCAGCTGGGGGACAGGGGCGAATACGCAGTATTTT. Translated: CASSWGTGANTQYF.

The chain is built from TRBV2 and TRBJ1-1; D might be TRBD1 (6 bases). The CDR3 contains 14 residues. Trimming cost V 2 bases and J 6 bases, with 13 bases left between them. The germline gives CDR1 SNHLY, CDR2 FYNNEI. The CDR3 sequence is CASSEYRVVAEAFF. The CDR3 coding sequence is TGTGCCAGCAGTGAATACAGGGTAGTAGCTGAAGCTTTCTTT.

This rearrangement joins TRBV29-1 to TRBJ2-7; 10 bases match TRBD1. The germline V gene encodes CDR1 SQVTM and CDR2 ANQGSEA. This CDR3 is 13 amino acids long. V was clipped by 4 bases and J by 5 bases; unmatched bases: 5. The CDR3 bases are TGCAGCGTTGGGACAGGGGGTGAGGACGAGCAGTACTTC. Protein product: CSVGTGGEDEQYF.

This chain joins TRBV10-3 and TRBJ1-3; D possibly corresponds to TRBD1 (5 bases). The V and J ends lost 9 bases and 0 bases respectively, with 15 bases between them. Germline CDR1 and CDR2: ENHRY and SYGVKD. This CDR3 contains 15 residues. The CDR3 reads CAISDSTLSGNTIYF. For the CDR3, the DNA is TGTGCCATTTCAGACAGCACTCTCTCTGGAAACACCATATATTTT.

The gene calls are TRBV27 and TRBJ1-2; TRBD1 aligns across 8 bases. Per germline, CDR1 MNHEY and CDR2 SMNVEV (reference sequence). Trimming at V came to 6 bases and at J to 0 bases, leaving 6 bases not matched to a gene. This CDR3 contains 15 residues. CDR3 amino acids: CASRRAGGANYGYTF. CDR3 DNA sequence: TGTGCCAGCAGACGAGCAGGGGGCGCTAACTATGGCTACACCTTC.

This clone was counted once. The gene calls are TRBV7-2 and TRBJ2-5, with a weak D call TRBD2 (6 bases). In germline, CDR1 is SGHTA, CDR2 FQGNSA. V was cut by 3 bases and J by 9 bases, with 14 bases left in between. The CDR3 is 13 amino acids. The CDR3 DNA is TGTGCCAGCAGCTTTAACGGGGGAGAATCCCAGTACTTC. This encodes CASSFNGGESQYF.

The rearrangement uses TRBV6-1 and TRBJ1-5; 8 bases agree with TRBD1. From germline, CDR1 is MNHNS and CDR2 SASEGT. The trim removed 4 bases at V and 0 bases at J, leaving 8 bases unmatched. This CDR3 region has 17 residues. The CDR3, as DNA: TGTGCCAGCAGTGGACAGGGGATGAGCAATAGCAATCAGCCCCAGCATTTT. This encodes CASSGQGMSNSNQPQHF.

This clone was seen a few times. This sequence joins TRBV21-1 and TRBJ2-7. TRBV21-1 is assigned pseudogene status. The CDR3 spans 17 residues. The CDR3 protein is CASSEQGGPPRSYEQYV. The CDR3, as DNA: TGTGCCAGCAGCGAGCAGGGGGGGCCTCCAAGGTCCTACGAGCAGTACGTC.

The chain carries TRBV29-1 and TRBJ2-3; 7 nucleotides align to TRBD2. Trimming cost V 4 bases and J 0 bases; bases outside gene matches: 7. Germline values: CDR1 SQVTM, CDR2 ANQGSEA. This CDR3 is 15 amino acids long. This chain's CDR3 is CSVVGAGLSTDTQYF. In DNA, the CDR3 is TGCAGCGTTGTCGGTGCGGGACTAAGCACAGATACGCAGTATTTT.

The chain carries TRBV5-1 and TRBJ2-5; the D is unclear. V lost 0 bases, J lost 1 base, and 4 bases lay in between. Germline V gives CDR1 SGHRS, CDR2 YFSETQ. This CDR3 region has 13 residues. CDR3 in amino acids: CASSLGSQETQYF. The CDR3 DNA reads as TGCGCCAGCAGCTTGGGCTCCCAAGAGACCCAGTACTTC.

The sample holds one count of this clone. The chain joins TRBV5-1 to TRBJ1-1; possible D gene TRBD1, 5 bases. The CDR3 has 14 residues. Between the trimmed V and J ends, which lost 0 bases and 5 bases, there was a span of 11 bases. CDR1 and CDR2 from the germline V gene are SGHRS and YFSETQ. CDR3 nucleotide sequence: TGCGCCAGCAGCTTGGCTACGGGGGGAACTGAAGCTTTCTTT. Translation: CASSLATGGTEAFF.

This clone turned up a few times. This sequence joins TRBV30 and TRBJ1-1; D gene ambiguous. V lost 0 bases, J lost 0 bases, and 5 bases lay in between. CDR1 GTSNPN and CDR2 SVGIG come from the germline V gene (reference sequence). The CDR3 covers 13 residues. CDR3 sequence (DNA): TGTGCCTGGAGTGTAGGCGTGAACACTGAAGCTTTCTTT. Protein product: CAWSVGVNTEAFF. The entire variable domain, with the rest obtained from reference TRBV30 and TRBJ1-1, is as follows: SQTIHQWPATLVQPVGSPLSLECTVEGTSNPNLYWYRQAAGRGLQLLFYSVGIGQISSEVPQNLSASRPQDRQFILSSKKLLLSDSGFYLCAWSVGVNTEAFFGQGTRLTVV.

This chain connects TRBV2 to TRBJ2-7; D call uncertain. The CDR3 covers 14 residues. Trimming shortened V by 3 bases and J by 2 bases, and 11 bases separated the two germline ends. CDR1 and CDR2 (germline): SNHLY, FYNNEI. The CDR3 loop is CASSDATEAYEQYF. The CDR3 coding sequence is TGTGCCAGCAGTGACGCTACGGAAGCCTACGAGCAGTACTTC.

This clone was observed a handful of times. The chain uses TRBV10-3 and TRBJ2-7; a possible D gene is TRBD2 (7 bases). The V end was cut by 10 bases, the J end by 3 bases, with 19 bases between. Germline values: CDR1 ENHRY, CDR2 SYGVKD. This CDR3 comprises 14 residues. CDR3 DNA: TGTGCCACACGAGGGGGGGATACCAGCTACGAGCAGTACTTC. Protein: CATRGGDTSYEQYF.

The chain uses TRBV19 and TRBJ1-1; weak D call: TRBD1 (6 bases). The V and J ends lost 3 bases and 1 base respectively, with 9 bases between them. Germline V gene data show CDR1 as LNHDA and CDR2 as SQIVND (reference sequence). This CDR3 contains 14 residues. CDR3 amino acids: CASSIPGQNTEAFF. CDR3 bases: TGTGCCAGTAGTATTCCGGGACAGAACACTGAAGCTTTCTTT.

This chain joins TRBV9 and TRBJ2-3; the match to TRBD1 covers 10 bases. Germline V gene data show CDR1 as SGDLS and CDR2 as YYNGEE. The CDR3 spans 16 residues. After removal of 3 bases from V and 1 base from J, the junction contained 5 bases not matched to a gene. The CDR3 loop reads CASSAEGQGGTDTQYF. DNA of the CDR3: TGTGCCAGCAGCGCAGAAGGACAGGGGGGCACAGATACGCAGTATTTT.

This chain links TRBV6-5 with TRBJ2-1; 7 bases match TRBD2. V dropped 0 bases and J dropped 4; count of bases not matched to a gene: 3. The CDR3 is made up of 15 amino acids. Germline V CDR1 and CDR2: MNHEY, SVGAGI. The CDR3 is CASSYSLAGYNEQFF. The CDR3 nucleotides are TGTGCCAGCAGTTACTCTTTAGCGGGTTACAATGAGCAGTTCTTC.

The rearrangement joins TRBV18 to TRBJ1-1; D might be TRBD1 (6 bases). The V gene lost 3 bases and the J gene lost 2 bases, with 16 bases spanning the gap. CDR1 and CDR2 from the germline V gene are KGHSH and LQKENI. CDR3 length: 16 amino acids. CDR3 sequence (DNA): TGTGCCAGCTCACCGATCTTGGTGGGACAAAACACTGAAGCTTTCTTT. Protein sequence: CASSPILVGQNTEAFF.

This clone was found a few times. The chain couples TRBV5-4 to TRBJ2-1; 7 bases are a match to TRBD2. The CDR3 consists of 14 residues. V gave up 4 bases and J gave up 0 bases; unmatched junction bases: 1. CDR1 is SGHNT and CDR2 is YYREEE in the germline V gene (reference sequence). The CDR3 sequence is CASSQRGSYNEQFF. CDR3 DNA sequence: TGTGCCAGCAGCCAGCGGGGCTCCTACAATGAGCAGTTCTTC.

The genes are TRBV4-1 and TRBJ1-1; no clear D gene. Germline V lookup: CDR1 MGHRA, CDR2 YSYEKL. The V end lost 1 base, the J end lost 7 bases, and 16 bases lay between the germline ends. The CDR3 totals 15 residues. The CDR3 sequence is CASSQVGSLVLEAFF. DNA of the CDR3: TGCGCCAGCAGCCAAGTGGGCAGCCTGGTACTTGAAGCTTTCTTT.

J is TRBJ2-5 and V is TRBV16; D is perhaps TRBD1 (5 bases). Judging by the DNA end, TRBJ2-7 fits better; the J call may be wrong. CDR3 length: 13 amino acids. The V gene's germline CDR1 is KGHSY and CDR2 FQNENV. The CDR3 is CASSQRGSYEQYF. The CDR3 DNA is TGTGCCAGCAGCCAAAGGGGCTCCTACGAGCAGTACTTC.

The chain carries TRBV27 and TRBJ1-2; D is uncertain. V was cut by 5 bases and J by 2 bases, with 9 bases left in between. Looked up from germline, CDR1 is MNHEY and CDR2 is SMNVEV (reference sequence). CDR3 length equals 13 residues. DNA of the CDR3: TGTGCCAGCAGTCCTAGCGGCAACTATGGCTACACCTTC. Encoded protein: CASSPSGNYGYTF.

V and J are TRBV11-2 and TRBJ2-1, with 7 bases lining up with TRBD2. Germline CDR1 and CDR2: SGHAT and FQNNGV. Trimming took 2 bases from V and 9 from J; bases not matched to a gene: 7. This CDR3 contains 14 residues. The CDR3 region has the DNA TGTGCCAGCAGCTTAAGCCATGGGGGGGGTGAGCAGTTCTTC. This sequence encodes CASSLSHGGGEQFF. The full variable domain, with the rest looked up from reference TRBV11-2 and TRBJ2-1, is EAGVAQSPRYKIIEKRQSVAFWCNPISGHATLYWYQQILGQGPKLLIQFQNNGVVDDSQLPKDRFSAERLKGVDSTLKIQPAKLEDSAVYLCASSLSHGGGEQFFGPGTRLTVL.

J is TRBJ2-7 and V is TRBV10-3, with 11 bases matching TRBD2. CDR3 length: 16 amino acids. J gave up 0 bases and V 6 bases, and 7 bases lay outside the gene matches. Germline assignment: CDR1 ENHRY and CDR2 SYGVKD. The DNA of the CDR3 is TGTGCCATCAGCGAAATTACTAGCGGGAGCTCCTACGAGCAGTACTTC. Translation: CAISEITSGSSYEQYF.

CDR3 loop: CAYSEGTGNSPLHF. DNA of the CDR3: TGTGCCTATAGTGAAGGGACAGGGAATTCACCCCTCCACTTT. The chain uses TRBV30 and TRBJ1-6; 9 nucleotides match TRBD1. The length of the CDR3 is 14 residues. Germline CDR1 and CDR2: GTSNPN and SVGIG (reference sequence). The junction had 8 bases not matched to a gene; V was cut back by 7 bases and J by 7 bases.

This clone was detected only once. The chain employs TRBV18 and TRBJ2-3; 7 bases map to TRBD1. Germline CDR1 KGHSH, CDR2 LQKENI. Trimming at V came to 0 bases and at J to 14 bases, leaving 5 bases not matched to a gene. The CDR3 length is 12 residues. CDR3 sequence: CASSPPTGVAYF. Written as DNA, the CDR3 is TGTGCCAGCTCACCACCTACAGGGGTGGCGTATTTT.